A single sample is the source of the 8 T cell receptor beta chains below, sequenced in a study of cytomegalovirus exposure and HLA in healthy donors. It was with 60 Vbeta and 13 Jbeta primers that the PCR ran. Here immunoSEQ multiplex PCR was the method, and the copy in TCRdb shows in-frame clones only, minus some. This table holds approximately 170,000 clones, approximately 88% found once. The sequenced material came from PBMCs. The receptor source for this set is a boy aged 2 to 10 in good health and CMV-seronegative.

This clone is a singleton in its sample. This sequence joins TRBV5-6 and TRBJ2-3, with D hard to call. CDR3 size: 12 residues. The V end lost 4 bases, the J end lost 2 bases, and 5 bases lay between the germline ends. CDR1 is SGHDT and CDR2 is YYEEEE in the germline V gene. The CDR3 nucleotides read TGTGCCAGCAGCCGAGACACAGATACGCAGTATTTT. Its translation is CASSRDTDTQYF.

This clone came up a few times. The V call is TRBV4-3, the J call TRBJ2-4; 7 positions match TRBD1. This CDR3 is built from 16 residues. After removal of 0 bases from V and 4 bases from J, the junction contained 6 bases not matched to a gene. CDR1 and CDR2 from the germline V gene are LGHNA and YSLEER. The CDR3 spells CASSQDGTATKNIQYF. For the CDR3, the DNA is TGCGCCAGCAGCCAAGATGGGACAGCCACAAAAAACATTCAGTACTTC.

V usage is TRBV19 and J usage is TRBJ2-1, with 9 bases that match TRBD2. The CDR3 has 16 residues. Trimming removed 1 base from V and 3 bases from J; junction bases left unmatched: 4. The germline gives CDR1 LNHDA, CDR2 SQIVND (reference sequence). The CDR3 is CASSIGDSGGYNEQFF. The CDR3 bases are TGTGCCAGTAGTATAGGGGATAGCGGGGGCTACAATGAGCAGTTCTTC.

This chain uses TRBV19 with TRBJ1-2; D is undetermined. The ends were cut back, 7 bases at V and 5 bases at J, with 14 bases in the middle. The CDR3 contains 13 residues. Germline V gene sequence: CDR1 LNHDA, CDR2 SQIVND (reference sequence). DNA of the CDR3: TGTGCCAGTACCCCCCGGGAAGGGTATGGCTACACCTTC. This encodes CASTPREGYGYTF.

Note on this clone: Germline and junction disagree at one end, which may indicate a read error. CDR3 sequence reads: CASSVTENTGEPFF. CDR3 nucleotides: TGTGCCAGCAGCGTGACTGAGAACACCGGGGAGCCGTTTTTT. The gene calls are TRBV9 and TRBJ2-2, with a tentative D call TRBD2 (5 bases). Germline V gene data show CDR1 as SGDLS and CDR2 as YYNGEE. The CDR3 totals 14 residues.

The chain combines TRBV2 with TRBJ2-1, with a possible D match to TRBD2 (5 bases). V was shortened by 4 bases and J by 4 bases, with 11 bases between the two germline ends. This CDR3 is 14 amino acids long. Germline V gene sequence: CDR1 SNHLY, CDR2 FYNNEI. The CDR3 coding sequence is TGTGCCAGCAGTGTCGGGGTTTCGTACAATGAGCAGTTCTTC. This sequence encodes CASSVGVSYNEQFF.

For the CDR3, the DNA is TGCGCCAGCAGCCAAGATGGCACCGCAGAGACCCAGTACTTC. Translation: CASSQDGTAETQYF. The gene calls are TRBV4-3 and TRBJ2-5, with unresolved D. This CDR3 comprises 14 residues. V was clipped by 0 bases and J by 4 bases, with 9 bases between them. CDR1 LGHNA and CDR2 YSLEER come from the germline V gene.

The chain carries TRBV9 and TRBJ1-2; 10 bases are shared with TRBD1. CDR1 is SGDLS and CDR2 is YYNGEE in the germline V gene. Losses at the gene ends were 0 bases for V and 8 bases for J; bases not matched to a gene: 1. The CDR3 covers 13 residues. The CDR3 region has the DNA TGTGCCAGCAGCGTAGGGGACAGGGGCGGCTACACCTTC. It specifies CASSVGDRGGYTF.